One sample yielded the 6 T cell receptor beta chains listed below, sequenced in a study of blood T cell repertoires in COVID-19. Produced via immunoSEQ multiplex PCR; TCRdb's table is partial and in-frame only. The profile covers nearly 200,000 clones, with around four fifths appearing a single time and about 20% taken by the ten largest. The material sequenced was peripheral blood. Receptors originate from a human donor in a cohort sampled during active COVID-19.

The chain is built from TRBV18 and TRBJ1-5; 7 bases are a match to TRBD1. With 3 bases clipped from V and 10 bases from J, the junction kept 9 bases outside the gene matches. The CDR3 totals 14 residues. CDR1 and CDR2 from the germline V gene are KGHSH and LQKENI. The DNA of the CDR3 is TGTGCCAGCTCACCTAGCGGACAGGTGATCCCCCAGCATTTT. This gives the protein CASSPSGQVIPQHF.

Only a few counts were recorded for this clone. The CDR3 bases are TGTGCCAGCAGTCGTCGACAGCGATCCGCAACTAATGAAAAACTGTTTTTT. It codes for CASSRRQRSATNEKLFF. This sequence joins TRBV6-6 and TRBJ1-4, with TRBD1 as a possible D gene (5 bases). The length of the CDR3 is 17 residues. The ends were cut back, 5 bases at V and 0 bases at J, with 16 bases in the middle. Per the germline V gene, CDR1 is MNHNY and CDR2 is SVGAGI (reference sequence).

DNA for the CDR3: TGTGCCAGCAGCTCCTACAGGGGGCAGACGAGGGGCTACACCTTC. Amino acid sequence: CASSSYRGQTRGYTF. This chain joins TRBV7-9 and TRBJ1-2, with TRBD1 matching over 9 bases. Germline trimming cut 4 bases from V and 8 bases from J; bases unmatched to any gene: 11. The CDR3 sequence is 15 residues long. Germline lookup yields CDR1 SEHNR and CDR2 FQNEAQ (reference sequence).

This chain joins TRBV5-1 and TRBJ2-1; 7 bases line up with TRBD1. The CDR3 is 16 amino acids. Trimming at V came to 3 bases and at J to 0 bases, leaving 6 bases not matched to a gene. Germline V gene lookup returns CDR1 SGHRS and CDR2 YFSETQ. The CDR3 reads CASSSPTGSSYNEQFF. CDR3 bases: TGCGCCAGCAGCTCCCCGACAGGGAGCTCCTACAATGAGCAGTTCTTC.

The CDR3 loop reads CASSLDTEGNTIYF. The CDR3 DNA is TGCGCCAGCAGCTTGGATACAGAAGGAAACACCATATATTTT. The chain combines TRBV5-1 with TRBJ1-3; D unclear. V lost 0 bases and J lost 4, with 8 bases in between. This CDR3 comprises 14 residues. Per germline, CDR1 SGHRS and CDR2 YFSETQ.

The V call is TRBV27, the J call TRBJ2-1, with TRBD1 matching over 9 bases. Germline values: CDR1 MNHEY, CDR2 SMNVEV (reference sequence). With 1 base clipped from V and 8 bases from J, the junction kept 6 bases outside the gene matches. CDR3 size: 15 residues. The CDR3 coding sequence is TGTGCCAGCAGTTTATTTAAGGACAGGGGTGATGAGCAGTTCTTC. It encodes CASSLFKDRGDEQFF.